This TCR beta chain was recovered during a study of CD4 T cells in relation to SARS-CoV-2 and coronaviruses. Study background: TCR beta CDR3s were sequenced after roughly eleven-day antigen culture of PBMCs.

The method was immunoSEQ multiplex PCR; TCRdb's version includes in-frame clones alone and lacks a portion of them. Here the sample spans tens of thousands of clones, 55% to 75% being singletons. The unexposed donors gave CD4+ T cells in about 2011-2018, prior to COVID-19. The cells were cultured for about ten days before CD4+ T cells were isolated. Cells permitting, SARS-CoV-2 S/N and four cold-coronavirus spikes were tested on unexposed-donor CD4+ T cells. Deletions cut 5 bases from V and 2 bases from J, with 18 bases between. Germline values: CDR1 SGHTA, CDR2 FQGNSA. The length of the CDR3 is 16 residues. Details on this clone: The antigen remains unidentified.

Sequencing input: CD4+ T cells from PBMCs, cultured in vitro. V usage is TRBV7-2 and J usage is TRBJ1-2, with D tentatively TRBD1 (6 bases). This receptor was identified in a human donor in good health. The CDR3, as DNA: TGTGCCAGCAGCATCCCGGGGGACACCCTAAACTATGGCTACACCTTC. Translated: CASSIPGDTLNYGYTF.